Below are 17 T cell receptor beta chains sequenced from a single sample in a study of CD8+ T cells in alopecia areata. The treatment here: oral pan-JAK inhibitor, 5-10 mg twice daily. Sequencing templates came from extracted RNA that was reverse transcribed into cDNA. Profiling relied on immunoSEQ multiplex PCR, and the TCRdb table lists in-frame clones only, not all of them. The data hold around 150,000 clones, with about 71% observed a single time. Here the sequenced sample was CD4+ T cells sorted from blood, taken at week 4, from a patient treated with tofacitinib. These receptors all come from a human donor with alopecia areata.

The genes are TRBV27 and TRBJ2-1, with TRBD1 matching over 9 bases. The J segment lost 14 bases and the V segment lost 3 bases, leaving 8 bases of the junction unmatched. CDR3 length: 13 residues. The germline V gene has CDR1 MNHEY and CDR2 SMNVEV (reference sequence). Here the CDR3 DNA reads TGTGCCAGCAGTTTCTCAACAGGGGGCGGGAAGTTCTTC. Protein product: CASSFSTGGGKFF.

The rearrangement links TRBV5-6 to TRBJ1-1, with no clear D. The V and J ends lost 0 bases and 4 bases respectively, with 10 bases between them. This CDR3 comprises 14 residues. Germline-derived CDR1 and CDR2 are SGHDT and YYEEEE. CDR3 DNA: TGTGCCAGCAGCTTGGTTACAGTGGGCACTGAAGCTTTCTTT. As protein: CASSLVTVGTEAFF.

The gene calls are TRBV4-2 and TRBJ1-1; D is unresolved. This CDR3 is 14 amino acids long. Trimming shortened V by 1 base and J by 4 bases, and 10 bases separated the two germline ends. The germline V gene encodes CDR1 LGHNA and CDR2 YNFKEQ. In DNA, the CDR3 is TGTGCCAGCAGCCAAGTTGACCGGACCACTGAAGCTTTCTTT. It encodes CASSQVDRTTEAFF.

This clone was found once. The CDR3 bases are TGTGCCAGCAGCTTGGGACTAGCCCCTTCGGATGAGCAGTTCTTC. Its protein product is CASSLGLAPSDEQFF. The chain recombines TRBV7-2 with TRBJ2-1; TRBD2 aligns across 9 bases. Trimming cost V 3 bases and J 8 bases; bases outside gene matches: 8. The CDR3 contains 15 residues. Germline-derived CDR1 and CDR2 are SGHTA and FQGNSA.

The J gene is TRBJ2-4, the V gene TRBV9, with TRBD1 matching 9 bases. The CDR3 sequence is 15 residues long. The V segment lost 3 bases and the J segment 8 bases; nucleotides outside the gene matches: 9. Germline V gene lookup returns CDR1 SGDLS and CDR2 YYNGEE. The CDR3, as DNA: TGTGCCAGCAGCGCGGATGGACAGGGGAGAGACATTCAGTACTTC. Translated: CASSADGQGRDIQYF.

The chain is built from TRBV25-1 and TRBJ1-2; D uncertain. Germline lookup yields CDR1 MGHDK and CDR2 SYGVNS. There are 13 residues in the CDR3. Trimming stripped 3 bases from V and 7 bases from J, with 12 bases between. This chain's CDR3 is CASSEGRTAGYTF. Here the CDR3 DNA reads TGTGCCAGCAGTGAGGGAAGGACGGCTGGCTACACCTTC.

The chain employs TRBV4-2 and TRBJ1-1; 9 bases fit TRBD1. V lost 5 bases to trimming and J lost 4 bases; unmatched junction nucleotides: 2. The CDR3 runs 13 residues. In germline, CDR1 is LGHNA, CDR2 YNFKEQ. The CDR3 bases are TGTGCCAGCAGCGCGGACAGGGGCACTGAAGCTTTCTTT. Protein sequence: CASSADRGTEAFF.

The V gene is TRBV5-6, the J gene TRBJ1-1; D gene ambiguous. Germline V gene data show CDR1 as SGHDT and CDR2 as YYEEEE. V lost 4 bases to trimming and J lost 0 bases, with 13 bases between them. The CDR3 has 15 amino acids. CDR3 DNA: TGTGCCAGCAGCCCTTATGGAAAGATGAACACTGAAGCTTTCTTT. The encoded protein is CASSPYGKMNTEAFF.

This chain joins TRBV30 and TRBJ1-2; D call uncertain. V lost 3 bases and J lost 4, with 6 bases in between. The germline V gene has CDR1 GTSNPN and CDR2 SVGIG (reference sequence). The CDR3 contains 11 residues. CDR3 region: CAWSVIYGYTF. In DNA form, the CDR3 reads TGTGCCTGGAGCGTTATCTATGGCTACACCTTC.

The table lists this clone with a count of one. The chain recombines TRBV15 with TRBJ1-4, with unresolved D. CDR3 length equals 16 residues. Germline V gene sequence: CDR1 LNHNV, CDR2 YYDKDF (reference sequence). V lost 4 bases and J 5 bases, leaving 17 bases between the germline ends. CDR3 bases: TGTGCCACCAGCAAACCTGTAACGGGCCTCAATGAAAAACTGTTTTTT. As protein: CATSKPVTGLNEKLFF.

The chain couples TRBV4-3 to TRBJ1-4; D remains unclear. V was clipped by 3 bases and J by 6 bases, with 11 bases between them. Germline lookup yields CDR1 LGHNA and CDR2 YSLEER. The CDR3 is 14 amino acids. The CDR3, as DNA: TGCGCCAGCAGCCAGGCGGAGAACTATGAAAAACTGTTTTTT. This sequence encodes CASSQAENYEKLFF.

This chain joins TRBV30 and TRBJ1-6; D might be TRBD1 (5 bases). V gave up 4 bases and J gave up 10 bases, with 17 bases separating them. CDR1 GTSNPN and CDR2 SVGIG come from the germline V gene (reference sequence). The CDR3 is 14 amino acids. The CDR3 reads CAWTAGTLGSPLHF. CDR3 sequence (DNA): TGTGCCTGGACTGCAGGGACCCTGGGATCACCCCTCCACTTT. Together with reference TRBV30 and TRBJ1-6, the CDR3 gives the full variable domain: SQTIHQWPATLVQPVGSPLSLECTVEGTSNPNLYWYRQAAGRGLQLLFYSVGIGQISSEVPQNLSASRPQDRQFILSSKKLLLSDSGFYLCAWTAGTLGSPLHFGNGTRLTVT.

To note about this clone: One end of the junction is discordant with germline, which a read error may explain. The genes are TRBV2 and TRBJ2-4; D is uncertain. The germline gives CDR1 SNHLY, CDR2 FYNNEI. This CDR3 is built from 14 residues. Here the CDR3 reads CASDGVSAKNIQYF. The DNA of the CDR3 is TGCGCCAGCGATGGAGTCTCGGCCAAAAACATTCAGTACTTC.

The chain joins TRBV27 to TRBJ2-5; D not resolved. Germline CDR1 MNHEY, CDR2 SMNVEV (reference sequence). Trimming stripped 5 bases from V and 4 bases from J, with 8 bases between. This CDR3 is 12 amino acids long. The CDR3 is CASSGRGETQYF. CDR3 DNA: TGTGCCAGCAGTGGTCGTGGAGAGACCCAGTACTTC.

The CDR3 region is CASSEPRSGNTIYF. The CDR3 DNA is TGTGCCAGCAGTGAGCCCCGCTCTGGAAACACCATATATTTT. The chain couples TRBV25-1 to TRBJ1-3; unclear D gene. Germline assignment: CDR1 MGHDK and CDR2 SYGVNS. Trimming pared 3 bases from V and 0 bases from J, leaving 6 bases between. The CDR3 consists of 14 residues.

This chain uses TRBV25-1 with TRBJ2-3; D is unclear. Germline V gene lookup returns CDR1 MGHDK and CDR2 SYGVNS. The germline V and J ends were trimmed by 3 bases and 5 bases, with 6 bases remaining between them. The CDR3 totals 12 residues. The CDR3 bases are TGTGCCAGCAGTGAGACGGGAGATACGCAGTATTTT. Amino acid sequence: CASSETGDTQYF.

A single count supports this clone. V is TRBV6-5 and J is TRBJ1-6; TRBD1 agrees at 10 bases. Germline loops: CDR1 MNHEY, CDR2 SVGAGI. V lost 5 bases and J lost 9; bases outside the gene matches: 7. The CDR3 runs 15 residues. CDR3 region: CASSGQGGKVSPLHF. CDR3 sequence (DNA): TGTGCCAGCAGTGGACAGGGGGGGAAAGTTTCACCCCTCCACTTT.